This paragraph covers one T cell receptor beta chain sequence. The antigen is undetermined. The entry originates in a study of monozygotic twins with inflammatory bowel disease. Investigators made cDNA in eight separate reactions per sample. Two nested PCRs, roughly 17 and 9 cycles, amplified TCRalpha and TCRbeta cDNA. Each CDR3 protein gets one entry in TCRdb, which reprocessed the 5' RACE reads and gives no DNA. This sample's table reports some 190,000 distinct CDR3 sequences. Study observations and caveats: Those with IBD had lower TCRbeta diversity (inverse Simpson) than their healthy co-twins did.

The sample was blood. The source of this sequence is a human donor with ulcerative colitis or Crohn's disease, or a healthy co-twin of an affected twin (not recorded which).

Here the CDR3 reads CASSLMAGGRDHEQYF. This chain uses TRBV5-1 with TRBJ2-7; checking the TCRdb D call of TRBD2 is not possible without DNA. Per the germline V gene, CDR1 is SGHRS and CDR2 is YFSETQ. The CDR3 spans 16 residues.